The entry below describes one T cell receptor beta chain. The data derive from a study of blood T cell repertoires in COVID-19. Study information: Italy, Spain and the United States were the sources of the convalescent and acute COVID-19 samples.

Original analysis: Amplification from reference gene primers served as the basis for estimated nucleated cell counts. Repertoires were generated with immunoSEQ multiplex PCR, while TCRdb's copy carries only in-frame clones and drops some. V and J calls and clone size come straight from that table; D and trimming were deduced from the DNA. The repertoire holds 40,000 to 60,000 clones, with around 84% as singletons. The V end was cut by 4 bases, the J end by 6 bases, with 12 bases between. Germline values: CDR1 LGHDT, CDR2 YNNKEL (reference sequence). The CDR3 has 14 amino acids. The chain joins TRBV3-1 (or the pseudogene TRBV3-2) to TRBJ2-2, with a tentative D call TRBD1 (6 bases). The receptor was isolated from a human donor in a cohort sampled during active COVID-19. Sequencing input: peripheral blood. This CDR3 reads CASSPTGKSGELFF. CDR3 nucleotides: TGTGCCAGCAGCCCCACAGGGAAGTCCGGGGAGCTGTTTTTT.